Shown below are 9 T cell receptor beta chains from a single sample sequenced in a study of shared clonotypes between healthy human individuals (dated by TCRdb to 2018 to 2021). The method was the immunoSEQ multiplex PCR assay. TCRdb retrieved this table from immuneACCESS and kept in-frame rearrangements only. Not all clones are present; in checked studies, unresolved V genes account for under half, and no reason is known for the remainder. The sample table lists approximately 1,500,000 clones, 95% to 99% of them with a count of one. The ten largest clones take up around 0.45% of the sample. Sequenced material: naive CD4+ T cells sorted from blood. The sample's cell subset or site label is to be understood as: CD45RA+ positively selected. The receptors were sampled from a man aged 25 to 40 in good health.

In its sample, this clone was seen once. At one end the junction does not follow the germline gene, possibly because of a read error. This chain links TRBV19 with TRBJ1-1; the D gene is possibly TRBD1 (5 bases). The CDR3 loop spans 10 amino acids. The germline CDR1 and CDR2 sequences are LNHDA and SQIVND (reference sequence). The CDR3 is CASSSDLQEF. CDR3 bases: TGTGCCAGTAGTTCCGACTTACAGGAATTT.

This chain joins TRBV5-4 and TRBJ2-4; D may correspond to TRBD1 or TRBD2 (5 bases each). The CDR3 runs 15 residues. V dropped 4 bases and J dropped 8 bases, with 19 bases sitting between them. CDR1 and CDR2 (germline): SGHNT, YYREEE (reference sequence). As DNA, the CDR3 is TGTGCCAGCAGCACCCCCGGGCCCAGAGGGGACATTCAGTACTTC. It specifies CASSTPGPRGDIQYF.

This chain links TRBV7-9 with TRBJ2-2, with D perhaps being TRBD1 or TRBD2 (5 bases each). Germline V gene data show CDR1 as SEHNR and CDR2 as FQNEAQ (reference sequence). The CDR3 covers 16 residues. The V end lost 11 bases, the J end lost 5 bases, and 24 bases lay between the germline ends. The CDR3 protein is CASPEGREGLTGELFF. CDR3 in DNA: TGTGCCTCGCCTGAGGGCAGGGAAGGATTGACCGGGGAGCTGTTTTTT.

About this clone itself: This same CDR3 is encoded by further DNA sequences in the sample. This chain connects TRBV28 to TRBJ1-1; weak D call: TRBD1 (6 bases). Trimming removed 5 bases from V and 0 bases from J, with 10 bases in between. The CDR3 is 14 amino acids. Germline CDR1 is MDHEN and CDR2 is SYDVKM. DNA of the CDR3: TGTGCCAGCAGTCCCCGGACAGTGAACACTGAAGCTTTCTTT. Its protein is CASSPRTVNTEAFF.

This chain uses TRBV7-8 with TRBJ2-6, with D possibly being TRBD1 (6 bases). Germline V CDR1 and CDR2: SGHVS, FQNEAQ. CDR3 length: 17 residues. The chain's CDR3 is CATSHGRGISGANVLTF. The CDR3 nucleotides read TGTGCAACTTCCCATGGCAGGGGCATCTCTGGGGCCAACGTCCTGACTTTC.

The chain couples TRBV27 to TRBJ2-1; TRBD1 agrees at 8 bases. The CDR3 covers 16 residues. V shed 6 bases and J 0 bases; nucleotides not matched to a gene: 7. CDR1 is MNHEY and CDR2 is SMNVEV in the germline V gene (reference sequence). This CDR3 is CASSKGTGSSYNEQFF. CDR3 DNA sequence: TGTGCCAGCAGCAAAGGGACAGGAAGCTCCTACAATGAGCAGTTCTTC.

V is TRBV2 and J is TRBJ2-5; 11 nucleotides align to TRBD2. The V gene's germline CDR1 is SNHLY and CDR2 FYNNEI. V gave up 6 bases and J gave up 4 bases; unmatched junction bases: 13. This CDR3 contains 17 residues. The chain's CDR3 is CASREPGLAEGGETQYF. CDR3 bases: TGTGCCAGCAGGGAACCGGGACTAGCGGAGGGGGGAGAGACCCAGTACTTC.

This clone has only one observation. The V and J genes are TRBV27 and TRBJ2-2, with D uncertain. Germline V CDR1 and CDR2: MNHEY, SMNVEV (reference sequence). V shed 3 bases and J shed 7 bases, with 3 bases lying between them. This CDR3 spans 11 amino acids. The CDR3 is CASSFLGELFF. The CDR3 DNA follows: TGTGCCAGCAGTTTCCTCGGGGAGCTGTTTTTT.

The V call is TRBV5-5, the J call TRBJ2-4, with unresolved D. Trimming pared 4 bases from V and 5 bases from J, leaving 7 bases between. The CDR3 has 12 residues. Germline V gene sequence: CDR1 SGHKS, CDR2 YYEKEE (reference sequence). The CDR3 reads CASSNRQNIQYF. The CDR3, as DNA: TGTGCCAGCAGCAACCGGCAAAACATTCAGTACTTC.